This T cell receptor (beta chain) originates from a study of blood T cell repertoires in COVID-19. The wider study: COVID-19 samples from acute and convalescent phases originated in the United States, Italy and Spain.

This clone occurred a few times. From germline, CDR1 is PRHDT and CDR2 FYEKMQ (reference sequence). The CDR3 has 15 residues. The V gene lost 3 bases and the J gene lost 6 bases, with 15 bases spanning the gap. Generated by immunoSEQ multiplex PCR, the TCRdb table keeps only in-frame clones and is missing some. Of more than 110,000 clones listed, over 75% are singletons. This sequence was found in a human donor in a cohort sampled during active COVID-19. The sample comprised peripheral blood. The chain recombines TRBV13 with TRBJ2-1, with D perhaps matching TRBD2 (5 bases). The CDR3 nucleotides read TGTGCCAGCAGCTTGGGTCAAAAAAGCGGCAATGAGCAGTTCTTC. Its translation: CASSLGQKSGNEQFF.